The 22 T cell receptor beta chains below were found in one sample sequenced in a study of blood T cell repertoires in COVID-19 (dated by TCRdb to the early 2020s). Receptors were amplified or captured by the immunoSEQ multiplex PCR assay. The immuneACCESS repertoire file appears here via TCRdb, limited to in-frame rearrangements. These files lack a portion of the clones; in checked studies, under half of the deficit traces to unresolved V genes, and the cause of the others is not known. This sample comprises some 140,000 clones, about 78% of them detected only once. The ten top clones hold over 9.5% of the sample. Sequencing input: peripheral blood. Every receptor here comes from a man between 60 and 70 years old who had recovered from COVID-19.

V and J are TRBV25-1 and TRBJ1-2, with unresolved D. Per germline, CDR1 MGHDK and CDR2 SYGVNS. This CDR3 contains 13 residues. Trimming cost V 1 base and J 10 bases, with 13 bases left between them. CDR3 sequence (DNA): TGTGCCAGCAGTGAATCGTCTTCAGGATTCTACACCTTC. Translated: CASSESSSGFYTF.

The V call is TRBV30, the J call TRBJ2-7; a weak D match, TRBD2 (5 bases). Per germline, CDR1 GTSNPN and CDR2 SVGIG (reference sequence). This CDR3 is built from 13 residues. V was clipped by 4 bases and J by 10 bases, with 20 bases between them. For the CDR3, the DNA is TGTGCCTGGACGGGCCCCATCGGGGAGAGCCAGTACTTC. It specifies CAWTGPIGESQYF.

The DNA of the CDR3 is TGTGCCAGTCGAATGGGCCCTCGCGAGCAGTACTTC. Encoded protein: CASRMGPREQYF. The chain couples TRBV12-3 or TRBV12-4 to TRBJ2-7, with D unclear. There are 12 residues in the CDR3. Trimming stripped 9 bases from V and 6 bases from J, with 15 bases between.

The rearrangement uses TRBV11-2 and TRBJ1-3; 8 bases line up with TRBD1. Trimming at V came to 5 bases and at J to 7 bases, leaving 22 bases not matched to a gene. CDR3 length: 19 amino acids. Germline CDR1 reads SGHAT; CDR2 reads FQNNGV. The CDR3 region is CASSLSFPPGQALRNTIYF. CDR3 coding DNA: TGTGCCAGCAGCCTCAGTTTCCCCCCGGGACAGGCTCTGAGGAACACCATATATTTT.

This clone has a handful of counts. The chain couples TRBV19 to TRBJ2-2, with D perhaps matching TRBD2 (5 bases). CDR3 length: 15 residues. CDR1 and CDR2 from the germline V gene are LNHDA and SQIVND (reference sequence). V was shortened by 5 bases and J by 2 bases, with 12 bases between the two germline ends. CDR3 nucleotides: TGTGCCAGTAGTCCACTAGTCCTTAACACCGGGGAGCTGTTTTTT. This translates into CASSPLVLNTGELFF.

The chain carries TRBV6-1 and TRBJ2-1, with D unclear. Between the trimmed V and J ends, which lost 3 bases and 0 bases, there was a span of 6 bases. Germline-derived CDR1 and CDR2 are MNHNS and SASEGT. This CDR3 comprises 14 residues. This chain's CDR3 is CASSEASSYNEQFF. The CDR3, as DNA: TGTGCCAGCAGTGAGGCTAGCTCCTACAATGAGCAGTTCTTC.

The CDR3 region is CASREGLGPQHF. The DNA for the CDR3 is TGTGCCAGCAGGGAGGGGTTGGGCCCCCAGCATTTT. The V gene is TRBV3-1 (or the pseudogene TRBV3-2), the J gene TRBJ1-5; perhaps TRBD1 as D (5 bases). The length of the CDR3 is 12 residues. Germline loops: CDR1 LGHDT, CDR2 YNNKEL (reference sequence). The V gene lost 6 bases and the J gene lost 10 bases, with 13 bases spanning the gap.

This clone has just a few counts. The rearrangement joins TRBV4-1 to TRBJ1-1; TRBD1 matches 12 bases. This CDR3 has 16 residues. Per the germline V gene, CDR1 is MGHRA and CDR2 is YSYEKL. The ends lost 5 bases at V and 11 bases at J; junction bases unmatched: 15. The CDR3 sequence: CASSALFRDRGRGAFF. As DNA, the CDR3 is TGCGCCAGCAGCGCATTATTCCGGGACAGGGGGCGTGGGGCTTTCTTT.

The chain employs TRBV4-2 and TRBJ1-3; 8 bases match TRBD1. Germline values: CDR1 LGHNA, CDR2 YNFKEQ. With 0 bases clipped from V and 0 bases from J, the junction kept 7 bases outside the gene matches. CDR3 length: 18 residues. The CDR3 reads CASSQDRGTGYSGNTIYF. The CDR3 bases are TGTGCCAGCAGCCAAGATAGAGGGACAGGCTACTCTGGAAACACCATATATTTT.

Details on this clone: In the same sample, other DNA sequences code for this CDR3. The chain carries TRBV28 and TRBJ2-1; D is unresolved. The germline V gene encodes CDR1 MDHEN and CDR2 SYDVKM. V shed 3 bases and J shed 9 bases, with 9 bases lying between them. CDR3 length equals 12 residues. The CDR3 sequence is CASSLLEGEQFF. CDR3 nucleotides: TGTGCCAGCAGTTTGCTAGAAGGTGAGCAGTTCTTC.

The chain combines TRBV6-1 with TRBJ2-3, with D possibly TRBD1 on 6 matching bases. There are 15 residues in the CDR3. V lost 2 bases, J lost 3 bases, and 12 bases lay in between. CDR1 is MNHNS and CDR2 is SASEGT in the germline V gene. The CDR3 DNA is TGTGCCAGCAGTGAACAGGGGCAGGGGACAGATACGCAGTATTTT. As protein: CASSEQGQGTDTQYF.

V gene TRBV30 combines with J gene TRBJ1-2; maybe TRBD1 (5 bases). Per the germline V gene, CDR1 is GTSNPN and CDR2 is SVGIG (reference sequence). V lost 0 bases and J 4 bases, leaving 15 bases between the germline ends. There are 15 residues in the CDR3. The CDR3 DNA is TGTGCCTGGAGTGTACGGGGGTCCCAGGGCTATGGCTACACCTTC. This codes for CAWSVRGSQGYGYTF.

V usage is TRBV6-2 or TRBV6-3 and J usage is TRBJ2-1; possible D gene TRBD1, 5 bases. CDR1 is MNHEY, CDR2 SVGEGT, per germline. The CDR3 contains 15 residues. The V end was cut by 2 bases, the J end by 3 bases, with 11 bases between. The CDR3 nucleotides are TGTGCCAGCAGTTACAAGATACAGGTCTACAATGAGCAGTTCTTC. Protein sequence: CASSYKIQVYNEQFF.

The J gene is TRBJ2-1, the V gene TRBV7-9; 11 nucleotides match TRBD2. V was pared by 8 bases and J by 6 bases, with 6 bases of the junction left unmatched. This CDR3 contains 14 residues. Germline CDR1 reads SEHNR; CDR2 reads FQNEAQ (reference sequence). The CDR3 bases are TGTGCCAGCGGCACTAGCGGGAGAAGCAATGAGCAGTTCTTC. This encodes CASGTSGRSNEQFF. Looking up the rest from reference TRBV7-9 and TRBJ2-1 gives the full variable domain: DTGVSQNPRHKITKRGQNVTFRCDPISEHNRLYWYRQTLGQGPEFLTYFQNEAQLEKSRLLSDRFSAERPKGSFSTLEIQRTEQGDSAMYLCASGTSGRSNEQFFGPGTRLTVL.

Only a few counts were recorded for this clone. The CDR3 DNA follows: TGTGCCAGCAGTGAGATGGGACAGGGCCCCTATAATTCACCCCTCCACTTT. Translating it yields CASSEMGQGPYNSPLHF. The rearrangement joins TRBV2 to TRBJ1-6, with TRBD1 matching 9 bases. Germline V CDR1 and CDR2: SNHLY, FYNNEI. This CDR3 is built from 17 residues. The junction had 5 bases not matched to a gene; V was cut back by 3 bases and J by 2 bases.

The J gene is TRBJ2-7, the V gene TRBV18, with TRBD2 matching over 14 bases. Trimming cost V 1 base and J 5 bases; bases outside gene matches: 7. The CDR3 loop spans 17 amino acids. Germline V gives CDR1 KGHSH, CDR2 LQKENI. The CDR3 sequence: CASSPLGLAGVLDEQYF. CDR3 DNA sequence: TGTGCCAGCTCACCACTGGGACTAGCGGGAGTTTTAGACGAGCAGTACTTC.

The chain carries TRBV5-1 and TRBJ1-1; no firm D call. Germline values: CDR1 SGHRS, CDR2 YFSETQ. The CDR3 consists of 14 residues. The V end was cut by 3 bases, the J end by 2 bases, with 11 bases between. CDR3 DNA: TGCGCCAGCAGCTCCGGACGGGGAAACACTGAAGCTTTCTTT. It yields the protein CASSSGRGNTEAFF.

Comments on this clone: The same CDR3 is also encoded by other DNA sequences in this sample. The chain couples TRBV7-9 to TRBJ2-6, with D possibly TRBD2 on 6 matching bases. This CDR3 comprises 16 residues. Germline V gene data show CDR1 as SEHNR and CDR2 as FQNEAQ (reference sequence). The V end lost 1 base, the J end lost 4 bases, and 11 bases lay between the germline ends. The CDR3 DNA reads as TGTGCCAGCAGCTTAGGGAGGGGTTCCGGGGCCAACGTCCTGACTTTC. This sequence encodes CASSLGRGSGANVLTF.

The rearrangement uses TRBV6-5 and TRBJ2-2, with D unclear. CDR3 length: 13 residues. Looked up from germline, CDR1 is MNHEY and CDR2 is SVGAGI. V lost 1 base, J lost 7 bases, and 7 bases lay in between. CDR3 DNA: TGTGCCAGCAGTTACTATAGACTCGGGGAGCTGTTTTTT. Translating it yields CASSYYRLGELFF.

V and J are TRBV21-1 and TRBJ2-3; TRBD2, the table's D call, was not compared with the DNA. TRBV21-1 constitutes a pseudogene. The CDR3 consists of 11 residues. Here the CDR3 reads CATRAPDTQYF. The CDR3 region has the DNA TGTGCCACTAGAGCCCCCGATACGCAGTATTTT.

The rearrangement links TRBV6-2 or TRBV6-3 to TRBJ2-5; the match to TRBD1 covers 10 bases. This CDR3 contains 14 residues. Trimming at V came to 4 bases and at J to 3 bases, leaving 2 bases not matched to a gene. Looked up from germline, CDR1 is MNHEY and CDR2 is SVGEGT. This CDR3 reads CASSSGTGEETQYF. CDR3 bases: TGTGCCAGCAGTTCCGGGACAGGGGAAGAGACCCAGTACTTC.

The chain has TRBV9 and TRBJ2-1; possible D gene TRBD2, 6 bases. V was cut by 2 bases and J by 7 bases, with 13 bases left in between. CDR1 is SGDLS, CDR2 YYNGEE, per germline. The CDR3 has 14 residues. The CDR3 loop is CASSVLGSPNEQFF. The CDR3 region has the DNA TGTGCCAGCAGCGTTCTCGGGAGTCCGAATGAGCAGTTCTTC. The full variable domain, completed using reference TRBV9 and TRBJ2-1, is DSGVTQTPKHLITATGQRVTLRCSPRSGDLSVYWYQQSLDQGLQFLIQYYNGEERAKGNILERFSAQQFPDLHSELNLSSLELGDSALYFCASSVLGSPNEQFFGPGTRLTVL.